These T cell receptor beta chains were read from a single sample in a study of CD8+ T cells in alopecia areata. The protocol was immunoSEQ multiplex PCR, while the TCRdb copy is restricted to in-frame clones and leaves out a portion. The profile shows about 120,000 clones, around 48% of them singletons. The material sequenced was NKG2D-low CD8+ T cells sorted from blood. The source is a human donor with alopecia areata. The CDR3 runs from the conserved cysteine through the conserved F or W. The order of the fields is V gene, D gene, J gene, clone size, CDR3 protein, CDR3 DNA. The D gene is left open where the match is weak. Some rows have no size entry. The others give once, few or many, or a class for an expanded clone.

v_gene: TRBV30
d_gene: NA
j_gene: TRBJ2-7
abundance: NA
CDR3aa: CATLTEGYEQYF
CDR3nt: TGTGCCACCTTGACTGAGGGCTACGAGCAGTACTTC

v_gene: TRBV9
d_gene: NA
j_gene: TRBJ2-6
abundance: few
CDR3aa: CASSSNPGANVLTF
CDR3nt: TGTGCCAGCAGTTCCAATCCTGGGGCCAACGTCCTGACTTTC

v_gene: TRBV11-2
d_gene: NA
j_gene: TRBJ2-6
abundance: NA
CDR3aa: CASSLAGAPYSGANVLTF
CDR3nt: TGTGCCAGCAGCTTAGCGGGGGCTCCTTACTCTGGGGCCAACGTCCTGACTTTC

v_gene: TRBV29-1
d_gene: NA
j_gene: TRBJ2-7
abundance: NA
CDR3aa: CSVDALDIHAQQYF
CDR3nt: TGCAGCGTTGATGCACTGGACATTCACGCCCAACAGTACTTC

v_gene: TRBV27
d_gene: NA
j_gene: TRBJ1-1
abundance: few
CDR3aa: CATALGSGQTEAFF
CDR3nt: TGTGCCACCGCTCTTGGGTCAGGGCAGACTGAAGCTTTCTTT

v_gene: TRBV7-3
d_gene: NA
j_gene: TRBJ2-1
abundance: NA
CDR3aa: CASSPSGNEQFF
CDR3nt: TGTGCCAGCAGCCCCTCTGGCAATGAGCAGTTCTTC

v_gene: TRBV30
d_gene: NA
j_gene: TRBJ2-6
abundance: NA
CDR3aa: CAYKPTGANVLTF
CDR3nt: TGTGCCTACAAACCCACGGGGGCCAACGTCCTGACTTTC

v_gene: TRBV29-1
d_gene: NA
j_gene: TRBJ2-6
abundance: few
CDR3aa: CSVDSAQSGANVLTF
CDR3nt: TGCAGCGTTGACAGCGCCCAATCTGGGGCCAACGTCCTGACTTTC

v_gene: TRBV4-3
d_gene: NA
j_gene: TRBJ1-4
abundance: NA
CDR3aa: CASSQGEKLFF
CDR3nt: TGCGCCAGCAGCCAGGGTGAAAAACTGTTTTTT

v_gene: TRBV29-1
d_gene: NA
j_gene: TRBJ1-2
abundance: NA
CDR3aa: CSVEGGHPKFNYGYTF
CDR3nt: TGCAGCGTTGAGGGTGGACACCCGAAATTTAACTATGGCTACACCTTC

v_gene: TRBV2
d_gene: NA
j_gene: TRBJ2-7
abundance: NA
CDR3aa: CATTTYEQYF
CDR3nt: TGTGCCACCACTACCTACGAGCAGTACTTC

v_gene: TRBV14
d_gene: NA
j_gene: TRBJ2-7
abundance: NA
CDR3aa: CASSQDLTGTSSYEQYF
CDR3nt: TGTGCCAGCAGCCAAGATCTGACAGGCACCAGCTCCTACGAGCAGTACTTC

v_gene: TRBV29-1
d_gene: TRBD2
j_gene: TRBJ2-1
abundance: few
CDR3aa: CSAVLAGASHSYNEQFF
CDR3nt: TGCAGCGCAGTGCTAGCGGGAGCGTCCCACTCCTACAATGAGCAGTTCTTC

v_gene: TRBV27
d_gene: NA
j_gene: TRBJ2-3
abundance: NA
CDR3aa: CASSLPPDTQYF
CDR3nt: TGTGCCAGCAGTCTTCCCCCAGATACGCAGTATTTT

v_gene: TRBV28
d_gene: NA
j_gene: TRBJ1-2
abundance: NA
CDR3aa: CASSLTRGLERYGYTF
CDR3nt: TGTGCCAGCAGTCTTACCCGGGGCCTCGAACGCTATGGCTACACCTTC

v_gene: TRBV27
d_gene: NA
j_gene: TRBJ2-3
abundance: NA
CDR3aa: CASSLIWGTDTQYF
CDR3nt: TGTGCCAGCAGTTTAATCTGGGGAACAGATACGCAGTATTTT